This T cell receptor beta chain was sequenced during a study of CD8+ T cells in alopecia areata. Study summary: Patients in the treated group were given tofacitinib by mouth, 5 to 10 mg twice a day.

Study-wide points: TCR sharing was clearer in mice than between patients, perhaps partly owing to patient HLA diversity.

This CDR3 comprises 15 residues. CDR1 and CDR2 (germline): MGHRA, YSYEKL. Losses at the gene ends were 4 bases for V and 1 base for J; bases not matched to a gene: 6. Sequencing templates came from extracted RNA that was reverse transcribed into cDNA. Assay used: immunoSEQ multiplex PCR; TCRdb lists only in-frame clones, some missing. The repertoire consists of about 150,000 clones, with around 87% occurring once and the leading ten covering more than 13%. About this clone: Its cognate antigen is unknown.

Sample: CD8+ T cells sorted from blood, taken at week 0. The sequence came from a human donor with alopecia areata. The chain employs TRBV4-1 and TRBJ1-1; 7 bases are a match to TRBD1. The CDR3 DNA reads as TGCGCCAGCAGCCGGAATCAGGGGGGGAACACTGAAGCTTTCTTT. The encoded protein is CASSRNQGGNTEAFF.